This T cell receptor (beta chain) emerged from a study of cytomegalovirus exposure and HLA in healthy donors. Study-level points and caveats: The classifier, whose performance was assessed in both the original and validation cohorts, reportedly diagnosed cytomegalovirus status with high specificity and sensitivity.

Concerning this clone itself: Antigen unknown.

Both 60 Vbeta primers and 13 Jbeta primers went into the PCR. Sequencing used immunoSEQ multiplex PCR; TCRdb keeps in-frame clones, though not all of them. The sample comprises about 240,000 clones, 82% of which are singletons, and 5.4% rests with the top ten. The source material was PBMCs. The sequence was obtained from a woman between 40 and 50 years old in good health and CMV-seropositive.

The CDR3 nucleotides are TGTGCCAGCAGCTTACAGATACCCGGGAGCACTGAAGCTTTCTTT. It translates to CASSLQIPGSTEAFF. The chain is built from TRBV7-2 and TRBJ1-1; D uncertain. V dropped 2 bases and J dropped 4 bases, with 14 bases sitting between them. In germline, CDR1 is SGHTA, CDR2 FQGNSA. There are 15 residues in the CDR3.